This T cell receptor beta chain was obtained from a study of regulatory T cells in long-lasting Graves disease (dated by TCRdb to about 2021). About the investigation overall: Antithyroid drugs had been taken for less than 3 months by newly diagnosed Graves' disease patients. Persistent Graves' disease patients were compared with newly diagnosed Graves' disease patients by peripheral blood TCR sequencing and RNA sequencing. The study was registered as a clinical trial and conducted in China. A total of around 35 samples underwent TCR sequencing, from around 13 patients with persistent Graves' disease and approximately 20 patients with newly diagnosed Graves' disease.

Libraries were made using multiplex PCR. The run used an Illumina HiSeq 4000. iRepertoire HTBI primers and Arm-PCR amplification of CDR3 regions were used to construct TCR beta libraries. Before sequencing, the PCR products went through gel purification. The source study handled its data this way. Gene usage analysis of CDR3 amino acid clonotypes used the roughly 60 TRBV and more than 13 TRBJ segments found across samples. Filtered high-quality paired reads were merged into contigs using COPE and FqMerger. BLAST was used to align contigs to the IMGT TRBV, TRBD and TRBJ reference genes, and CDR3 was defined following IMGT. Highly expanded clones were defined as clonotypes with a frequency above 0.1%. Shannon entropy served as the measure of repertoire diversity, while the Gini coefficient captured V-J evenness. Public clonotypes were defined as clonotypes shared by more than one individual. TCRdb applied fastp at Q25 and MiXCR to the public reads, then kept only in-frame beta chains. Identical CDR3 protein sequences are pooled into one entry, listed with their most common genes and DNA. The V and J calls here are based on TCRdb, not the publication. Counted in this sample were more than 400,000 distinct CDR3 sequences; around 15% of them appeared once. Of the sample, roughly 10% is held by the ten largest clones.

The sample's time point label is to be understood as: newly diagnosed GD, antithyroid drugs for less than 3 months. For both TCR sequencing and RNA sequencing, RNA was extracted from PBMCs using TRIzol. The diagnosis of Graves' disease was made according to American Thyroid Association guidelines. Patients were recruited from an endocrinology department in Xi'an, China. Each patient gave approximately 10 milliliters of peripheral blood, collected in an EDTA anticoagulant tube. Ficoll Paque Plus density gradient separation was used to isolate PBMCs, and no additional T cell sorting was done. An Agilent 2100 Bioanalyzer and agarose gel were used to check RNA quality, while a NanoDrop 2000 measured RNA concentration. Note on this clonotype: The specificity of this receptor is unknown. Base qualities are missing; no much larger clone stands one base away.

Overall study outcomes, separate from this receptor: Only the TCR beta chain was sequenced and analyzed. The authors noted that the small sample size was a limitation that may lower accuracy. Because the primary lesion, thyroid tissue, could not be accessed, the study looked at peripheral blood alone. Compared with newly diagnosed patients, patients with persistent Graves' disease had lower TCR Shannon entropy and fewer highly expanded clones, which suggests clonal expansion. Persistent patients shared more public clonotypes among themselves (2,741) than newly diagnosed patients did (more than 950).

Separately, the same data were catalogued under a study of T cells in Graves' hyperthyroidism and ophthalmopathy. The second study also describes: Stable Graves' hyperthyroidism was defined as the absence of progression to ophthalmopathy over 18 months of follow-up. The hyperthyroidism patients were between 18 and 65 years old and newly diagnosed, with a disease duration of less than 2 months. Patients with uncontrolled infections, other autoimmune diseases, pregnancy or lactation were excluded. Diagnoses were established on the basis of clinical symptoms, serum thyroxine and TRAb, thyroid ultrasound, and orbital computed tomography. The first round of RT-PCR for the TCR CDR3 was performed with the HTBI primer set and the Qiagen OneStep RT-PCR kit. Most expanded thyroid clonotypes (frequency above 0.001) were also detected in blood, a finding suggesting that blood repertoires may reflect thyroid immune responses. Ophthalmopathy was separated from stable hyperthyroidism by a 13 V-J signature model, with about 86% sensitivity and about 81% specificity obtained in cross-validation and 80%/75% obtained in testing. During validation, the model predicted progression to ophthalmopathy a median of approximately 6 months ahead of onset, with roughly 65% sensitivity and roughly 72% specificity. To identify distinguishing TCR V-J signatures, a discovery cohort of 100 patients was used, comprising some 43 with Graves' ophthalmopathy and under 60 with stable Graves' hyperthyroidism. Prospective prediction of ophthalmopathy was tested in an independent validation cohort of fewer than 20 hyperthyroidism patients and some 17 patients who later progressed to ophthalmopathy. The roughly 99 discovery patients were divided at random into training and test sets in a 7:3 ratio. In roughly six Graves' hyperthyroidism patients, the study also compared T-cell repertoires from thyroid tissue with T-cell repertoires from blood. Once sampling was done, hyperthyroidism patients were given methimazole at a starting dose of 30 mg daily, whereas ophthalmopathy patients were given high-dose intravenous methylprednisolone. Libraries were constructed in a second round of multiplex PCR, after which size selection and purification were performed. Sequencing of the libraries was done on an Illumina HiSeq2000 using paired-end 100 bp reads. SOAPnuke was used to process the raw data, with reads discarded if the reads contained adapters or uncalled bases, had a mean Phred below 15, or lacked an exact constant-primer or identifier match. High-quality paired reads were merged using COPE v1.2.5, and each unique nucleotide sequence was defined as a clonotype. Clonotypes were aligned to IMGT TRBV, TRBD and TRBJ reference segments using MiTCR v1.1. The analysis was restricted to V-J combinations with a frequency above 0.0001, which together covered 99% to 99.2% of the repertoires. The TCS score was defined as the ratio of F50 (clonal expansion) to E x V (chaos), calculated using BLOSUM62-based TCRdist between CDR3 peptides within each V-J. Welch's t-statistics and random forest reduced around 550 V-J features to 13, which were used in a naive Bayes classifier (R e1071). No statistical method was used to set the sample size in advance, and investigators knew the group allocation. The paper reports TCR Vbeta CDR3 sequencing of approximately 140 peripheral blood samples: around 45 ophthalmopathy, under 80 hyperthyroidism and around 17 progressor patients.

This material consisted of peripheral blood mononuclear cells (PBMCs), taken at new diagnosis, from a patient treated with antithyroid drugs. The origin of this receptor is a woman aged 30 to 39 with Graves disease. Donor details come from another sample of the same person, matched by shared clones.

DNA sequence: TGTGCCAGTAGTCTGGGACTAGAAAGCTCCTACGAGCAGTACTTC. This yields the protein CASSLGLESSYEQYF. Here the chain combines TRBV19 and TRBJ2-7, with 8 junctional bases fitting TRBD2. V ends up 5 bases short and J 0 bases short, with an unmatched junction base count of 6. The CDR3 runs 15 residues from the cysteine to the phenylalanine. Just the 45-base CDR3 DNA is kept, in frame starting at base 1. The germline V gene (reference sequence) supplies CDR1 LNHDA and CDR2 SQIVND. Full variable domain (CDR3 extended with the reference TRBV19 and TRBJ2-7 proteins): DGGITQSPKYLFRKEGQNVTLSCEQNLNHDAMYWYRQDPGQGLRLIYYSQIVNDFQKGDIAEGYSVSREKKESFPLTVTSAQKNPTAFYLCASSLGLESSYEQYFGPGTRLTVT.